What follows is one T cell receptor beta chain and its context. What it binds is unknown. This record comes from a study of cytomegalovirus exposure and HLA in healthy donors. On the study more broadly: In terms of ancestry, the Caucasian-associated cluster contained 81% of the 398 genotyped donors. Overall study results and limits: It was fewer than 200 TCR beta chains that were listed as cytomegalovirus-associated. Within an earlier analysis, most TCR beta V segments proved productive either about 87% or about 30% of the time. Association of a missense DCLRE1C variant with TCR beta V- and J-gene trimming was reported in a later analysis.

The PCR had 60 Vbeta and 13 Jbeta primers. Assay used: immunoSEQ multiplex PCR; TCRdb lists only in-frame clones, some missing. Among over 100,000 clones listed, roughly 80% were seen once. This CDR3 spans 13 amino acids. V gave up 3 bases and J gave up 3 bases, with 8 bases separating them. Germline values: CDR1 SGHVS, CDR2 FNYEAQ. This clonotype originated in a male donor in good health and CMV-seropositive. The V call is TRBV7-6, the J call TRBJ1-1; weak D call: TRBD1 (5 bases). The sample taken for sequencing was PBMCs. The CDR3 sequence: CASSLGLDTEAFF. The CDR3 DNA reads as TGTGCCAGCAGCTTGGGGCTGGACACTGAAGCTTTCTTT.